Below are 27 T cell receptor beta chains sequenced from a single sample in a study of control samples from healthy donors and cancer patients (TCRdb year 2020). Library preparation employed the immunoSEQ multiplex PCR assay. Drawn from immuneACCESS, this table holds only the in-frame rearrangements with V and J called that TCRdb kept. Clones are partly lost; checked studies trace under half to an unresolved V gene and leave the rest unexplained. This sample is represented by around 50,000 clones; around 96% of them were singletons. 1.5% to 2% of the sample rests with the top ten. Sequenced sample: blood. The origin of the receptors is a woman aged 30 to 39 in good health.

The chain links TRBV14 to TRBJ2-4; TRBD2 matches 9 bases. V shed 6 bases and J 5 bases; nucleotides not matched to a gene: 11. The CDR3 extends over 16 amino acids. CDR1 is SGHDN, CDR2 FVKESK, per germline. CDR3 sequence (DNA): TGTGCCAGCAGTCCGATAGCGGGAGTGGGAGAAAACATTCAGTACTTC. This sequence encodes CASSPIAGVGENIQYF.

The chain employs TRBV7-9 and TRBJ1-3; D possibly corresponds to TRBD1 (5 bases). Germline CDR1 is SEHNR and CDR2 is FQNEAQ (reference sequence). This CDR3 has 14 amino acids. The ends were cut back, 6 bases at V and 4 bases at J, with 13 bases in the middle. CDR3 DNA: TGTGCCAGCAGACCCATAGGGGTAGGAAACACCATATATTTT. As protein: CASRPIGVGNTIYF.

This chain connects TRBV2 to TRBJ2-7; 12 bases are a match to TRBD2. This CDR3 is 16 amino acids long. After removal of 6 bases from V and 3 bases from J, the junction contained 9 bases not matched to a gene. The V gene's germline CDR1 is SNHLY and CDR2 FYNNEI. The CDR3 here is CASRETTSGSLYEQYF. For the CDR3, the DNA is TGTGCCAGCAGGGAAACGACTAGCGGGAGCCTCTACGAGCAGTACTTC.

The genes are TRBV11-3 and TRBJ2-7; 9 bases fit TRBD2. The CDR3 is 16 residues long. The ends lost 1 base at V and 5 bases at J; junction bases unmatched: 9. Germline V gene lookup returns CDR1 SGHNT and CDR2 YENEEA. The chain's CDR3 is CASSLGGLAGYDEQYF. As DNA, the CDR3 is TGTGCCAGCAGCTTAGGAGGCCTAGCGGGATACGACGAGCAGTACTTC.

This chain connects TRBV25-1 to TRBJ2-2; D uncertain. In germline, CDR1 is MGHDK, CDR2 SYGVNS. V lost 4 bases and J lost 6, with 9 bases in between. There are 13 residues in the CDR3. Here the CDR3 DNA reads TGTGCCAGCAGTGTCTACGCTTCCGGGGAGCTGTTTTTT. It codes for CASSVYASGELFF.

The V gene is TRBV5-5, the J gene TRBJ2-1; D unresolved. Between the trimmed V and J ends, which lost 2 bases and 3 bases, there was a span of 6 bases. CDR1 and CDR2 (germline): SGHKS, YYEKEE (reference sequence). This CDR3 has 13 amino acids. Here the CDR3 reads CASSFGNYNEQFF. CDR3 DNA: TGTGCCAGCAGCTTCGGCAACTACAATGAGCAGTTCTTC.

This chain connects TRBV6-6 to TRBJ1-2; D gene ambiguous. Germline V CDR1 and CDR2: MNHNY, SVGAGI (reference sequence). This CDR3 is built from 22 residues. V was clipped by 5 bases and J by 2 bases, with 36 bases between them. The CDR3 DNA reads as TGTGCCAGCAGTCAAACCCCGTTGTCGGGGATTCTCGTACAAACCCAGAACTATGGCTACACCTTC. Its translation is CASSQTPLSGILVQTQNYGYTF.

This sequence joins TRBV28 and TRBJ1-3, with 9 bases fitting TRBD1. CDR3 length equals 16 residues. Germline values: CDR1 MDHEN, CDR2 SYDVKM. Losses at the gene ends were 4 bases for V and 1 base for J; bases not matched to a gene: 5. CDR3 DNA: TGTGCCAGCAGTTCCCGACAGGGGGTGTCTGGAAACACCATATATTTT. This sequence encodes CASSSRQGVSGNTIYF.

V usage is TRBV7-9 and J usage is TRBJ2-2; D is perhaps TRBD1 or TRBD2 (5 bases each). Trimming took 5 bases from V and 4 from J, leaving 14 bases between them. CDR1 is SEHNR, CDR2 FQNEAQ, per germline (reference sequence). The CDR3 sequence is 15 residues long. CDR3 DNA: TGTGCCAGCAGCCTGGCAGGGAGCGGCACCGGGGAGCTGTTTTTT. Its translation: CASSLAGSGTGELFF. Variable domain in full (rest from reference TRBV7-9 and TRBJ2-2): DTGVSQNPRHKITKRGQNVTFRCDPISEHNRLYWYRQTLGQGPEFLTYFQNEAQLEKSRLLSDRFSAERPKGSFSTLEIQRTEQGDSAMYLCASSLAGSGTGELFFGEGSRLTVL.

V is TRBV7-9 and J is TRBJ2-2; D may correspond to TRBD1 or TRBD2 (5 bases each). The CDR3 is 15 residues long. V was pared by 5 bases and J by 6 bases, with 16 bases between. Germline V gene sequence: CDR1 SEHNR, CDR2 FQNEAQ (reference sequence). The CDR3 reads CASSRGAPVAGELFF. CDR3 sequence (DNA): TGTGCCAGCAGCCGAGGGGCCCCAGTGGCCGGGGAGCTGTTTTTT. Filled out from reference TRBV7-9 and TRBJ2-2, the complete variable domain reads DTGVSQNPRHKITKRGQNVTFRCDPISEHNRLYWYRQTLGQGPEFLTYFQNEAQLEKSRLLSDRFSAERPKGSFSTLEIQRTEQGDSAMYLCASSRGAPVAGELFFGEGSRLTVL.

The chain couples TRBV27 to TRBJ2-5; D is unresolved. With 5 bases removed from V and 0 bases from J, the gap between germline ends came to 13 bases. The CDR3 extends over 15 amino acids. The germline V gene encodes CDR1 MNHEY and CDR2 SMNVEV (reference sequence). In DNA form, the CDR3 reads TGTGCCAGCAGTGCCCGGAATGGCTACCAAGAGACCCAGTACTTC. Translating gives CASSARNGYQETQYF.

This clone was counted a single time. In nucleotides, the CDR3 is TGTGCCAGCAGCTTAGGCCCCACTGGACAGGGCGGGAACACTGAAGCTTTCTTT. Protein: CASSLGPTGQGGNTEAFF. The J gene is TRBJ1-1, the V gene TRBV13; 8 positions agree with TRBD1. The CDR3 runs to 18 residues. The germline V gene encodes CDR1 PRHDT and CDR2 FYEKMQ (reference sequence). V dropped 0 bases and J dropped 1; count of bases not matched to a gene: 10.

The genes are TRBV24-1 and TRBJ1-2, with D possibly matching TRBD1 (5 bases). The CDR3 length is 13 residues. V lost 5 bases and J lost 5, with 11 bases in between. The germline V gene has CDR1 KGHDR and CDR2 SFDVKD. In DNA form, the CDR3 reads TGTGCCACCAGTGGGAGGGGTGGTTATGGCTACACCTTC. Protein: CATSGRGGYGYTF.

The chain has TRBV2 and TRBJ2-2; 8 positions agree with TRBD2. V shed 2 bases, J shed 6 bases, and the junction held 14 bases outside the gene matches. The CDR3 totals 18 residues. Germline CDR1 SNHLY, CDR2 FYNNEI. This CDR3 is CASSEKSPGLVNAGELFF. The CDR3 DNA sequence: TGTGCCAGCAGTGAAAAGAGTCCGGGACTAGTAAACGCCGGGGAGCTGTTTTTT. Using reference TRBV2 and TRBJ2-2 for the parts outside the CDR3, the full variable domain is EPEVTQTPSHQVTQMGQEVILRCVPISNHLYFYWYRQILGQKVEFLVSFYNNEISEKSEIFDDQFSVERPDGSNFTLKIRSTKLEDSAMYFCASSEKSPGLVNAGELFFGEGSRLTVL.

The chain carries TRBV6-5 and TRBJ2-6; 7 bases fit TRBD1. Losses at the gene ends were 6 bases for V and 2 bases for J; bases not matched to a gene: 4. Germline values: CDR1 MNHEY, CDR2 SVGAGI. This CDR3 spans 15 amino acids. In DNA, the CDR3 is TGTGCCAGCAGCCCCGACAGGGCTGGGGCCAACGTCCTGACTTTC. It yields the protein CASSPDRAGANVLTF.

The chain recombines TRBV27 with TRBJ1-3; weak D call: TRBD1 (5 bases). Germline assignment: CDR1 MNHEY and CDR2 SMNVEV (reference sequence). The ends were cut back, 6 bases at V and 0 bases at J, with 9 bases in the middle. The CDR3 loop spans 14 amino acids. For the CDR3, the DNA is TGTGCCAGCAGGCCCGGGGGCTCTGGAAACACCATATATTTT. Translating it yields CASRPGGSGNTIYF.

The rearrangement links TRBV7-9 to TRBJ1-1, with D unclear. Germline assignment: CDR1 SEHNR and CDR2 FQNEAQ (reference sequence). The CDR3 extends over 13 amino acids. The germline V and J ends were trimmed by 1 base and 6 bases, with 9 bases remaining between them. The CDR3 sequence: CASSLVGRAEAFF. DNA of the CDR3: TGTGCCAGCAGCTTAGTCGGACGGGCTGAAGCTTTCTTT.

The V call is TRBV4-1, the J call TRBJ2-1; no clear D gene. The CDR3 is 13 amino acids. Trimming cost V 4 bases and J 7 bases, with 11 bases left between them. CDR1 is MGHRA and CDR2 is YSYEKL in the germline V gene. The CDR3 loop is CASSPIQSNEQFF. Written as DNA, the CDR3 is TGCGCCAGCAGCCCCATACAATCGAATGAGCAGTTCTTC.

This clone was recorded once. CDR3 amino acids: CASSFRSGNTIYF. For the CDR3, the DNA is TGTGCCAGCAGTTTCCGCTCTGGAAACACCATATATTTT. V is TRBV27 and J is TRBJ1-3; D not resolved. Trimming shortened V by 3 bases and J by 0 bases, and 3 bases separated the two germline ends. This CDR3 has 13 amino acids. Germline assignment: CDR1 MNHEY and CDR2 SMNVEV (reference sequence).

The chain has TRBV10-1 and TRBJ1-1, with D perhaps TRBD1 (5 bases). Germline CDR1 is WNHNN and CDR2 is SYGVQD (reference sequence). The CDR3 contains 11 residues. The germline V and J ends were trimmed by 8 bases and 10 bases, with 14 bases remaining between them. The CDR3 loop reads CASPHGGTAFF. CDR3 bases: TGCGCCAGCCCCCATGGGGGGACAGCTTTCTTT.

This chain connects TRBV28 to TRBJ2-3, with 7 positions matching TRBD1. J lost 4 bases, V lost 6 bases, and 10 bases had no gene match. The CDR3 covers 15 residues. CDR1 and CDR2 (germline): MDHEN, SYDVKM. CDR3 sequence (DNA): TGTGCCAGCAGCCCGTCGCCGGACAGGTCAGATACGCAGTATTTT. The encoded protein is CASSPSPDRSDTQYF.

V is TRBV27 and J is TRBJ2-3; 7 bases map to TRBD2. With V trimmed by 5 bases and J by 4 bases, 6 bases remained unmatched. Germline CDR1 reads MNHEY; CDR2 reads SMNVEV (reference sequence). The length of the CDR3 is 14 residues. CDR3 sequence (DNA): TGTGCCAGCAGTCCGCGACTAGCCCCAGATACGCAGTATTTT. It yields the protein CASSPRLAPDTQYF.

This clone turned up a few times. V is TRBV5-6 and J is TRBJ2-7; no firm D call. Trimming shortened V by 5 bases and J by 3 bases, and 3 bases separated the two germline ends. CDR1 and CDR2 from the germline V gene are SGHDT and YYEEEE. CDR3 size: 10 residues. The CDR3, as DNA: TGTGCCAGCAGTTACTACGAGCAGTACTTC. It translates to CASSYYEQYF. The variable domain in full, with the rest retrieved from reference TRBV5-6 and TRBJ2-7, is DAGVTQSPTHLIKTRGQQVTLRCSPKSGHDTVSWYQQALGQGPQFIFQYYEEEERQRGNFPDRFSGHQFPNYSSELNVNALLLGDSALYLCASSYYEQYFGPGTRLTVT.

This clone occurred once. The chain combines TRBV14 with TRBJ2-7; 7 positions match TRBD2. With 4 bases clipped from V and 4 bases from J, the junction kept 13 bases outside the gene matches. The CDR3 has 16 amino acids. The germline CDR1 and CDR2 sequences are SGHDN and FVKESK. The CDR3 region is CASSRSVGLGQYEQYF. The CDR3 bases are TGTGCCAGCAGCCGAAGTGTAGGACTAGGCCAATACGAGCAGTACTTC. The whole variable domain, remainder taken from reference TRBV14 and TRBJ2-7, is EAGVTQFPSHSVIEKGQTVTLRCDPISGHDNLYWYRRVMGKEIKFLLHFVKESKQDESGMPNNRFLAERTGGTYSTLKVQPAELEDSGVYFCASSRSVGLGQYEQYFGPGTRLTVT.

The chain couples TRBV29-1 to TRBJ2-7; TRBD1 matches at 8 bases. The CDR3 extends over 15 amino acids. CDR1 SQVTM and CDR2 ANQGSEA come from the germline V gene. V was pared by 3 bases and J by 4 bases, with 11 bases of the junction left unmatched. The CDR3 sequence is CSVEVSGGRAYEQYF. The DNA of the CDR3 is TGCAGCGTTGAGGTATCAGGGGGCCGGGCATACGAGCAGTACTTC.

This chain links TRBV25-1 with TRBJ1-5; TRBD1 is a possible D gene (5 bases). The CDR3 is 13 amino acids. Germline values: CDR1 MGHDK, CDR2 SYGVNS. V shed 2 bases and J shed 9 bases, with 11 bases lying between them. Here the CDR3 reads CASSEGLGRPQHF. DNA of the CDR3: TGTGCCAGCAGTGAAGGGTTGGGGCGGCCCCAGCATTTT.

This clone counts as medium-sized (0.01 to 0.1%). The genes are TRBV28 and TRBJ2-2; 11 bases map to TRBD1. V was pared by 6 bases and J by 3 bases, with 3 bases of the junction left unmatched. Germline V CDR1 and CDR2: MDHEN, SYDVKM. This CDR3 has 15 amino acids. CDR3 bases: TGTGCCAGCAGCTCGGGACAGGGGGACACCGGGGAGCTGTTTTTT. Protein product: CASSSGQGDTGELFF. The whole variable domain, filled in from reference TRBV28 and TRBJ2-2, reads DVKVTQSSRYLVKRTGEKVFLECVQDMDHENMFWYRQDPGLGLRLIYFSYDVKMKEKGDIPEGYSVSREKKERFSLILESASTNQTSMYLCASSSGQGDTGELFFGEGSRLTVL.